Presented here are 29 T cell receptor beta chains from one specimen sequenced in a study of technical replicates of blood from a handful of donors. This table comes from immunoSEQ multiplex PCR, and its TCRdb copy is limited to in-frame clones, with some not included. This sample has more than 75,000 clones; roughly 94% occur once, and the top ten carry roughly 0.38%. Sequencing input: T cells isolated from PBMCs. The origin of the receptors is a human donor in good health.

This clone came up once. The chain has TRBV11-2 and TRBJ2-7; 7 bases map to TRBD1. The CDR3 is made up of 14 amino acids. Germline V gene lookup returns CDR1 SGHAT and CDR2 FQNNGV. After removal of 3 bases from V and 3 bases from J, the junction contained 5 bases not matched to a gene. CDR3 region: CASSLGQSFYEQYF. The CDR3 DNA reads as TGTGCCAGCAGCTTGGGACAGAGCTTCTACGAGCAGTACTTC.

The gene calls are TRBV28 and TRBJ1-5, with TRBD1 identical over 8 bases. The CDR3 consists of 13 residues. Unmatched junction bases numbered 1, after V lost 7 bases and J lost 2 bases. Germline assignment: CDR1 MDHEN and CDR2 SYDVKM. The CDR3 DNA is TGTGCCAGCAAACAGGGGGGCAATCAGCCCCAGCATTTT. As protein: CASKQGGNQPQHF.

This clone was found once. The chain employs TRBV2 and TRBJ1-4; unclear D gene. The germline CDR1 and CDR2 sequences are SNHLY and FYNNEI. The CDR3 totals 15 residues. V gave up 2 bases and J gave up 1 base, with 8 bases separating them. The CDR3 here is CASSEMGVTNEKLFF. The CDR3 bases are TGTGCCAGCAGTGAAATGGGAGTAACTAATGAAAAACTGTTTTTT.

This chain links TRBV11-2 with TRBJ2-7, with 8 positions matching TRBD1. This CDR3 contains 15 residues. V dropped 5 bases and J dropped 0; count of bases not matched to a gene: 6. Germline CDR1 reads SGHAT; CDR2 reads FQNNGV. The CDR3 here is CASSANRGFSYEQYF. DNA of the CDR3: TGTGCCAGCAGCGCAAACAGGGGGTTCTCCTACGAGCAGTACTTC.

CDR3 loop: CASSWQGREKLFF. As DNA, the CDR3 is TGTGCCAGTAGCTGGCAGGGCAGGGAAAAACTGTTTTTT. The J gene is TRBJ1-4, the V gene TRBV19; a possible D gene is TRBD1 (5 bases). This CDR3 has 13 amino acids. CDR1 LNHDA and CDR2 SQIVND come from the germline V gene (reference sequence). The germline V and J ends were trimmed by 6 bases and 8 bases, with 13 bases remaining between them.

The chain employs TRBV19 and TRBJ2-1; TRBD1 aligns across 10 bases. Germline values: CDR1 LNHDA, CDR2 SQIVND (reference sequence). The J segment lost 7 bases and the V segment lost 3 bases, leaving 9 bases of the junction unmatched. The CDR3 has 16 residues. The CDR3 DNA reads as TGTGCCAGTAGTATTGGCCCCGGACAGGGGGTGAATGAGCAGTTCTTC. Residues: CASSIGPGQGVNEQFF.

The chain has TRBV2 and TRBJ2-1; 8 bases agree with TRBD2. Germline CDR1 SNHLY, CDR2 FYNNEI. The J segment lost 8 bases and the V segment lost 10 bases, leaving 13 bases of the junction unmatched. CDR3 length: 14 amino acids. In DNA, the CDR3 is TGTGCCAACTCCGGGACTAGGTGGACCGATGAGCAGTTCTTC. This codes for CANSGTRWTDEQFF.

The V call is TRBV18, the J call TRBJ1-2, with 8 bases lining up with TRBD1. Looked up from germline, CDR1 is KGHSH and CDR2 is LQKENI. The CDR3 covers 14 residues. V lost 3 bases to trimming and J lost 8 bases; unmatched junction nucleotides: 8. This CDR3 is CASSPQTGEGGYTF. The CDR3 DNA is TGTGCCAGCTCACCCCAGACAGGGGAAGGGGGCTACACCTTC.

This chain joins TRBV6-1 and TRBJ2-7, with TRBD1 matching over 7 bases. The CDR3 spans 15 residues. J lost 3 bases, V lost 2 bases, and 7 bases had no gene match. Germline CDR1 MNHNS, CDR2 SASEGT. For the CDR3, the DNA is TGTGCCAGCAGTGAACTCGCACAGGGGCTCTACGAGCAGTACTTC. Encoded protein: CASSELAQGLYEQYF.

The V and J genes are TRBV7-8 and TRBJ1-5; 9 positions agree with TRBD1. V lost 2 bases and J lost 5; bases outside the gene matches: 22. Germline loops: CDR1 SGHVS, CDR2 FQNEAQ. This CDR3 contains 21 residues. CDR3 nucleotide sequence: TGTGCCAGCAGCTTAATCCTTAGCGGGCTAGCGGTGACAGGGGGGTATCAGCCCCAGCATTTT. As protein: CASSLILSGLAVTGGYQPQHF.

The chain couples TRBV19 to TRBJ1-2; 8 bases map to TRBD1. V gave up 3 bases and J gave up 7 bases; unmatched junction bases: 7. The length of the CDR3 is 14 residues. CDR1 and CDR2 (germline): LNHDA, SQIVND (reference sequence). In DNA, the CDR3 is TGTGCCAGTAGTATCCCGGACAGGGTGTTTGGCTACACCTTC. It translates to CASSIPDRVFGYTF.

On this clone: The same CDR3 can be traced to other DNA sequences in this sample. This chain joins TRBV5-1 and TRBJ2-3; 11 positions agree with TRBD2. After removal of 0 bases from V and 3 bases from J, the junction contained 3 bases not matched to a gene. Germline V CDR1 and CDR2: SGHRS, YFSETQ. The CDR3 is 16 amino acids. This CDR3 is CASSLVVAGGTDTQYF. CDR3 DNA sequence: TGCGCCAGCAGCTTGGTTGTAGCGGGAGGGACAGATACGCAGTATTTT. The full variable domain, in which reference TRBV5-1 and TRBJ2-3 provide the parts outside the CDR3, is KAGVTQTPRYLIKTRGQQVTLSCSPISGHRSVSWYQQTPGQGLQFLFEYFSETQRNKGNFPGRFSGRQFSNSRSEMNVSTLELGDSALYLCASSLVVAGGTDTQYFGPGTRLTVL.

The chain combines TRBV4-1 with TRBJ2-2; no clear D gene. Germline CDR1 MGHRA, CDR2 YSYEKL. Deletions cut 1 base from V and 0 bases from J, with 6 bases between. The CDR3 spans 15 residues. The DNA of the CDR3 is TGCGCCAGCAGCCAAGTTACGGCGAACACCGGGGAGCTGTTTTTT. Translation gives CASSQVTANTGELFF.

The chain combines TRBV5-6 with TRBJ2-1, with a weak D call TRBD1 (5 bases). V dropped 4 bases and J dropped 2 bases, with 13 bases sitting between them. CDR1 SGHDT and CDR2 YYEEEE come from the germline V gene. The CDR3 length is 15 residues. The CDR3 DNA reads as TGTGCCAGCAGCGGAACAGGAGCTCCCTACAATGAGCAGTTCTTC. It encodes CASSGTGAPYNEQFF.

This chain joins TRBV30 and TRBJ1-2; D may be TRBD1 (6 bases). The CDR3 runs to 12 residues. Trimming cost V 2 bases and J 4 bases, with 8 bases left between them. CDR1 and CDR2 (germline): GTSNPN, SVGIG (reference sequence). In DNA, the CDR3 is TGTGCCTGGAGTCCCAGGGGCTATGGCTACACCTTC. Protein product: CAWSPRGYGYTF.

This chain links TRBV13 with TRBJ2-3; 11 nucleotides align to TRBD2. The germline CDR1 and CDR2 sequences are PRHDT and FYEKMQ (reference sequence). V lost 9 bases to trimming and J lost 6 bases; unmatched junction nucleotides: 8. This CDR3 is built from 14 residues. CDR3 nucleotide sequence: TGTGCCAGTCGTAGCGGGAGGGCCCGGGATACGCAGTATTTT. Translating it yields CASRSGRARDTQYF.

The chain has TRBV6-5 and TRBJ1-3; no definite D call. The ends were cut back, 8 bases at V and 2 bases at J, with 13 bases in the middle. CDR1 MNHEY and CDR2 SVGAGI come from the germline V gene. The CDR3 consists of 14 residues. In DNA form, the CDR3 reads TGTGCCAGCTGGGCCCCCACGGCTGGAAACACCATATATTTT. Translation: CASWAPTAGNTIYF.

The chain uses TRBV7-2 and TRBJ1-5; D perhaps matches TRBD1 (5 bases). V was clipped by 6 bases and J by 3 bases, with 15 bases between them. The CDR3 has 15 residues. Germline CDR1 and CDR2: SGHTA and FQGNSA. CDR3 sequence: CASRNQGGVNQPQHF. Here the CDR3 DNA reads TGTGCCAGCAGAAACCAGGGTGGGGTCAATCAGCCCCAGCATTTT.

This chain uses TRBV6-1 with TRBJ2-1, with a tentative D call TRBD2 (6 bases). In germline, CDR1 is MNHNS, CDR2 SASEGT. This CDR3 comprises 14 residues. V was trimmed by 8 bases and J by 5 bases, leaving 16 bases between them. CDR3 bases: TGTGCCAGCGGCGTCACGGGAGCGGACAATGAGCAGTTCTTC. The encoded protein is CASGVTGADNEQFF.

This chain joins TRBV5-8 and TRBJ2-6; no clear D gene. Trimming stripped 10 bases from V and 0 bases from J, with 8 bases between. This CDR3 region has 13 residues. Germline CDR1 SGHTS, CDR2 YDEGEE. The DNA of the CDR3 is TGTGCCGTCAGGAACTCTGGGGCCAACGTCCTGACTTTC. As protein: CAVRNSGANVLTF. The full variable domain, its missing parts supplied by reference TRBV5-8 and TRBJ2-6, is EAGVTQSPTHLIKTRGQQATLRCSPISGHTSVYWYQQALGLGLQFLLWYDEGEERNRGNFPPRFSGRQFPNYSSELNVNALELEDSALYLCAVRNSGANVLTFGAGSRLTVL.

This clone has only a few counts. The chain combines TRBV7-6 with TRBJ1-1, with 7 bases identical to TRBD1. V shed 5 bases and J 3 bases; nucleotides not matched to a gene: 9. CDR1 is SGHVS, CDR2 FNYEAQ, per germline. This CDR3 comprises 15 residues. The CDR3 reads CASSPEGAPHTEAFF. The CDR3 DNA follows: TGTGCCAGCAGCCCGGAGGGGGCGCCTCACACTGAAGCTTTCTTT.

This clone was observed a handful of times. The CDR3 is CASSIGQSSGNTIYF. CDR3 sequence (DNA): TGTGCCAGCAGTATAGGACAGTCCTCTGGAAACACCATATATTTT. V and J are TRBV5-8 and TRBJ1-3; a weak D match, TRBD1 (6 bases). V lost 5 bases and J 0 bases, leaving 12 bases between the germline ends. The CDR3 is 15 amino acids. Germline V gene lookup returns CDR1 SGHTS and CDR2 YDEGEE. Full variable domain (remainder filled in from reference TRBV5-8 and TRBJ1-3): EAGVTQSPTHLIKTRGQQATLRCSPISGHTSVYWYQQALGLGLQFLLWYDEGEERNRGNFPPRFSGRQFPNYSSELNVNALELEDSALYLCASSIGQSSGNTIYFGEGSWLTVV.

The chain links TRBV6-6 to TRBJ1-2, with D unresolved. V was shortened by 1 base and J by 8 bases, with 14 bases between the two germline ends. The germline CDR1 and CDR2 sequences are MNHNY and SVGAGI (reference sequence). The CDR3 totals 14 residues. The CDR3 DNA reads TGTGCCAGCAGTTACTTCGAGGGATCGGAGGGCTACACCTTC. Translation: CASSYFEGSEGYTF.

The chain employs TRBV6-5 and TRBJ1-3; maybe TRBD1 (6 bases). V dropped 2 bases and J dropped 2 bases, with 10 bases sitting between them. This CDR3 is 15 amino acids long. Germline CDR1 and CDR2: MNHEY and SVGAGI. In DNA form, the CDR3 reads TGTGCCAGCAGTTACCGGGGGGCGCCTGGAAACACCATATATTTT. Protein sequence: CASSYRGAPGNTIYF.

The rearrangement uses TRBV29-1 and TRBJ2-1; 8 bases align to TRBD2. The CDR3 covers 14 residues. With 3 bases clipped from V and 4 bases from J, the junction kept 5 bases outside the gene matches. Germline CDR1 SQVTM, CDR2 ANQGSEA. The CDR3 nucleotides are TGCAGCGTTGATAGGAGCGGGAGTTACAATGAGCAGTTCTTC. Translated: CSVDRSGSYNEQFF.

The rearrangement links TRBV30 to TRBJ1-3; D is possibly TRBD1 (5 bases). The length of the CDR3 is 16 residues. The germline gives CDR1 GTSNPN, CDR2 SVGIG (reference sequence). V was cut by 0 bases and J by 2 bases, with 14 bases left in between. CDR3 nucleotides: TGTGCCTGGAGTGTATTAGGGGCCATGGCTGGAAACACCATATATTTT. It translates to CAWSVLGAMAGNTIYF.

A single count supports this clone. The chain couples TRBV5-1 to TRBJ2-7; D remains ambiguous. This CDR3 region has 14 residues. The V end was cut by 0 bases, the J end by 0 bases, with 7 bases between. The V gene's germline CDR1 is SGHRS and CDR2 YFSETQ. The CDR3 spells CASSLELHSYEQYF. The CDR3 DNA reads TGCGCCAGCAGCTTGGAACTTCACTCCTACGAGCAGTACTTC. Combining the CDR3 with reference TRBV5-1 and TRBJ2-7 gives the whole variable domain KAGVTQTPRYLIKTRGQQVTLSCSPISGHRSVSWYQQTPGQGLQFLFEYFSETQRNKGNFPGRFSGRQFSNSRSEMNVSTLELGDSALYLCASSLELHSYEQYFGPGTRLTVT.

The chain recombines TRBV5-1 with TRBJ1-5, with D perhaps matching TRBD1 (5 bases). Per the germline V gene, CDR1 is SGHRS and CDR2 is YFSETQ. V was shortened by 1 base and J by 0 bases, with 8 bases between the two germline ends. The CDR3 sequence is 15 residues long. The CDR3 region is CASSLTGYSNQPQHF. In DNA, the CDR3 is TGCGCCAGCAGCTTGACAGGTTATAGCAATCAGCCCCAGCATTTT.

The rearrangement links TRBV30 to TRBJ2-7; D possibly corresponds to TRBD2 (6 bases). Germline assignment: CDR1 GTSNPN and CDR2 SVGIG (reference sequence). CDR3 length equals 13 residues. Trimming took off 7 bases at V and 2 bases at J, with 15 bases between the two ends. The DNA of the CDR3 is TGTGCCTCGGGTGGGGGGAGGCCCTACGAGCAGTACTTC. Its translation is CASGGGRPYEQYF. Complete variable domain (other parts from reference TRBV30 and TRBJ2-7): SQTIHQWPATLVQPVGSPLSLECTVEGTSNPNLYWYRQAAGRGLQLLFYSVGIGQISSEVPQNLSASRPQDRQFILSSKKLLLSDSGFYLCASGGGRPYEQYFGPGTRLTVT.